This passage covers 25 T cell receptor beta chains from one sample sequenced in a study of CD8 T cells in Susac syndrome. Reverse transcription of about 0.45 to 1 ug RNA was carried out with random hexamers. Using its own MiXCR run on the immunoSEQ multiplex PCR reads, TCRdb lists one record per CDR3 protein. In the table there are approximately 260,000 distinct CDR3 sequences, 90% to 96% of which are singletons. The sample taken for sequencing was CD4+ T cells from PBMCs. The receptors stem from a human donor with Susac syndrome.

The rearrangement links TRBV12-3 or TRBV12-4 to TRBJ2-3; D uncertain. Trimming took 3 bases from V and 6 from J, leaving 7 bases between them. The CDR3 covers 12 residues. The CDR3 DNA follows: TGTGCCAGCAGTTTTAAGGTGGATACGCAGTATTTT. It encodes CASSFKVDTQYF.

The J gene is TRBJ2-7, the V gene TRBV21-1; the listed D gene, TRBD2, was not tested against the DNA. TRBV21-1 is described as a pseudogene. The CDR3 extends over 12 amino acids. The chain's CDR3 is CASSKWVGPQYF. For the CDR3, the DNA is TGTGCCAGCAGCAAATGGGTGGGGCCCCAGTACTTC.

V and J are TRBV20-1 and TRBJ2-1; 9 nucleotides align to TRBD2. With 6 bases clipped from V and 9 bases from J, the junction kept 9 bases outside the gene matches. Per the germline V gene, CDR1 is DFQATT and CDR2 is SNEGSKA (reference sequence). The CDR3 has 13 residues. The chain's CDR3 is CSAVSGRGSEQFF. The CDR3 region has the DNA TGCAGTGCCGTTAGCGGGAGAGGGAGTGAGCAGTTCTTC.

This sequence joins TRBV20-1 and TRBJ2-1; D is perhaps TRBD2 (6 bases). The V and J ends lost 2 bases and 4 bases respectively, with 12 bases between them. The germline CDR1 and CDR2 sequences are DFQATT and SNEGSKA (reference sequence). CDR3 length: 14 amino acids. For the CDR3, the DNA is TGCAGTGCTAGATCTACGGGACTGTACAATGAGCAGTTCTTC. This gives the protein CSARSTGLYNEQFF.

J is TRBJ1-3 and V is TRBV19; D unresolved. Germline CDR1 reads LNHDA; CDR2 reads SQIVND (reference sequence). This CDR3 spans 14 amino acids. Trimming pared 3 bases from V and 2 bases from J, leaving 8 bases between. CDR3 in amino acids: CASSINGAGNTIYF. CDR3 sequence (DNA): TGTGCCAGTAGTATCAACGGGGCTGGAAACACCATATATTTT.

This rearrangement joins TRBV12-3 or TRBV12-4 to TRBJ1-1; D is ambiguous. This CDR3 contains 14 residues. V lost 5 bases and J lost 5, with 15 bases in between. The CDR3 DNA reads TGTGCCAGCAGTGCCCTTGAGGGCAGGACTGAAGCTTTCTTT. This encodes CASSALEGRTEAFF.

This chain uses TRBV6-6 with TRBJ2-3, with D unclear. This CDR3 is built from 14 residues. V gave up 2 bases and J gave up 2 bases, with 8 bases separating them. Germline V gives CDR1 MNHNY, CDR2 SVGAGI (reference sequence). CDR3 residues: CASSYASYTDTQYF. CDR3 DNA sequence: TGTGCCAGCAGTTACGCGTCTTACACAGATACGCAGTATTTT.

V and J are TRBV5-6 and TRBJ2-5; 11 bases match TRBD2. CDR3 length: 15 residues. V dropped 1 base and J dropped 5; count of bases not matched to a gene: 4. Germline-derived CDR1 and CDR2 are SGHDT and YYEEEE. As DNA, the CDR3 is TGTGCCAGCAGCTTGTTAGTAGCGGGAGGGGAGACCCAGTACTTC. It yields the protein CASSLLVAGGETQYF.

The chain combines TRBV12-3 or TRBV12-4 with TRBJ1-1; the D gene is possibly TRBD1 (5 bases). V was pared by 6 bases and J by 6 bases, with 14 bases between. This CDR3 contains 13 residues. The CDR3 region has the DNA TGTGCCAGCAGCCCCAGGGCGGAGGCTGAAGCTTTCTTT. This codes for CASSPRAEAEAFF.

The chain links TRBV5-1 to TRBJ2-7; D is unresolved. From germline, CDR1 is SGHRS and CDR2 YFSETQ. This CDR3 has 15 residues. V was shortened by 2 bases and J by 0 bases, with 12 bases between the two germline ends. As DNA, the CDR3 is TGCGCCAGCAGCTTCCTTAATCCTAGCTCCTACGAGCAGTACTTC. Encoded protein: CASSFLNPSSYEQYF.

The chain is built from TRBV11-2 and TRBJ1-1; D possibly corresponds to TRBD1 (5 bases). The V end lost 3 bases, the J end lost 8 bases, and 16 bases lay between the germline ends. The V gene's germline CDR1 is SGHAT and CDR2 FQNNGV. This CDR3 has 14 amino acids. In DNA form, the CDR3 reads TGTGCCAGCAGCTTCGGCGGACACCCGACCGAAGCTTTCTTT. This translates into CASSFGGHPTEAFF. The entire variable domain, with the rest obtained from reference TRBV11-2 and TRBJ1-1, is as follows: EAGVAQSPRYKIIEKRQSVAFWCNPISGHATLYWYQQILGQGPKLLIQFQNNGVVDDSQLPKDRFSAERLKGVDSTLKIQPAKLEDSAVYLCASSFGGHPTEAFFGQGTRLTVV.

The genes are TRBV20-1 and TRBJ2-1; TRBD2 is a possible D gene (6 bases). The CDR3 extends over 14 amino acids. V dropped 5 bases and J dropped 9 bases, with 20 bases sitting between them. Germline CDR1 DFQATT, CDR2 SNEGSKA (reference sequence). Here the CDR3 reads CSAERSGPEGEQFF. The DNA for the CDR3 is TGCAGTGCTGAAAGAAGCGGGCCCGAAGGTGAGCAGTTCTTC.

J is TRBJ2-4 and V is TRBV20-1; TRBD1 agrees at 9 bases. This CDR3 has 16 amino acids. Germline CDR1 DFQATT, CDR2 SNEGSKA (reference sequence). With 5 bases clipped from V and 7 bases from J, the junction kept 15 bases outside the gene matches. Here the CDR3 DNA reads TGCAGTGCTTCTCAGATACAGGGGGCGGAGTACAACATTCAGTACTTC. It yields the protein CSASQIQGAEYNIQYF.

This sequence joins TRBV19 and TRBJ2-2; D not certain. CDR1 is LNHDA and CDR2 is SQIVND in the germline V gene (reference sequence). The V end lost 5 bases, the J end lost 7 bases, and 8 bases lay between the germline ends. This CDR3 is built from 12 residues. The CDR3 protein is CASSVGVGELFF. The CDR3 DNA follows: TGTGCCAGTAGTGTTGGTGTCGGGGAGCTGTTTTTT.

V is TRBV3-1 and J is TRBJ2-1; no clear D. The CDR3 runs 11 residues. Deletions cut 8 bases from V and 9 bases from J, with 11 bases between. Germline CDR1 and CDR2: LGHDT and YNNKEL (reference sequence). In DNA, the CDR3 is TGTGCCAGCGCCTTGTCTAGTGAGCAGTTCTTC. Translation: CASALSSEQFF.

The V and J genes are TRBV4-1 and TRBJ1-1; a weak D match, TRBD1 (5 bases). The germline V gene has CDR1 MGHRA and CDR2 YSYEKL. V lost 4 bases, J lost 5 bases, and 8 bases lay in between. The CDR3 runs to 12 residues. The chain's CDR3 is CASSREGTEAFF. In nucleotides, the CDR3 is TGCGCCAGCAGCCGGGAGGGGACTGAAGCTTTCTTT.

The CDR3, as DNA: TGTGCCAGCAGTTCTCTGGGACTTCGCGAGCGTCAGCCCCAGCATTTT. It yields the protein CASSSLGLRERQPQHF. The chain is built from TRBV12-3 or TRBV12-4 and TRBJ1-5; D perhaps matches TRBD1 (5 bases). V lost 4 bases, J lost 6 bases, and 19 bases lay in between. This CDR3 is 16 amino acids long.

This rearrangement joins TRBV4-1 to TRBJ1-4, with D uncertain. The CDR3 is 15 residues long. Deletions cut 1 base from V and 0 bases from J, with 6 bases between. Germline CDR1 is MGHRA and CDR2 is YSYEKL. The CDR3 DNA sequence: TGCGCCAGCAGCCAAGCCCAGCCAACTAATGAAAAACTGTTTTTT. Translating gives CASSQAQPTNEKLFF.

Only one count was recorded for this clonotype. The genes are TRBV11-1 and TRBJ2-3; possible D gene TRBD1, 6 bases. V was cut by 3 bases and J by 4 bases, with 11 bases left in between. The CDR3 sequence is 14 residues long. From germline, CDR1 is SGHAT and CDR2 FQDESV (reference sequence). This chain's CDR3 is CASSFDRRPDTQYF. CDR3 DNA sequence: TGTGCCAGCAGCTTCGACAGGCGCCCAGATACGCAGTATTTT.

The CDR3 DNA sequence: TGCGCCAGCAGCTATCGGGAGGAAAGGAACTATGGCTACACCTTC. Residues: CASSYREERNYGYTF. The chain combines TRBV4-1 with TRBJ1-2; D remains ambiguous. The CDR3 contains 15 residues. Between the trimmed V and J ends, which lost 5 bases and 2 bases, there was a span of 15 bases. Per germline, CDR1 MGHRA and CDR2 YSYEKL.

The chain joins TRBV29-1 to TRBJ2-5; no clear D gene. This CDR3 is built from 14 residues. Per germline, CDR1 SQVTM and CDR2 ANQGSEA. The V end lost 0 bases, the J end lost 5 bases, and 13 bases lay between the germline ends. The CDR3 bases are TGCAGCGTTGAAGATCCCGGGCCTGCGGAGACCCAGTACTTC. Translating gives CSVEDPGPAETQYF.

V is TRBV6-1 and J is TRBJ1-2; 8 positions match TRBD1. The V and J ends lost 5 bases and 10 bases, in that order; junction bases with no gene match: 6. Germline CDR1 is MNHNS and CDR2 is SASEGT. The CDR3 has 12 residues. The CDR3 DNA reads TGTGCCAGCAGTCCACGACAGGGGATCTACACCTTC. Protein: CASSPRQGIYTF.

The chain recombines TRBV6-5 with TRBJ2-5; the D is unclear. Germline CDR1 reads MNHEY; CDR2 reads SVGAGI. Deletions cut 11 bases from V and 0 bases from J, with 19 bases between. This CDR3 has 15 amino acids. The CDR3 here is CAPTDLDADQETQYF. As DNA, the CDR3 is TGTGCCCCCACAGACCTGGACGCAGACCAAGAGACCCAGTACTTC.

V usage is TRBV15 and J usage is TRBJ1-2; D gene unclear. In germline, CDR1 is LNHNV, CDR2 YYDKDF (reference sequence). This CDR3 region has 16 residues. V was trimmed by 1 base and J by 4 bases, leaving 16 bases between them. CDR3 nucleotide sequence: TGTGCCACCAGCAGAGGCCTCAGTGTGGAGGTCTATGGCTACACCTTC. Translated: CATSRGLSVEVYGYTF.

This clonotype has a single count. This chain connects TRBV11-2 to TRBJ2-7; D ambiguous. The germline gives CDR1 SGHAT, CDR2 FQNNGV. The CDR3 has 13 amino acids. The V end lost 2 bases, the J end lost 5 bases, and 10 bases lay between the germline ends. CDR3 sequence (DNA): TGTGCCAGCAGCTTATCCAGTGGCAACGAGCAGTACTTC. As protein: CASSLSSGNEQYF.